Each of the 2 T cell receptor beta chains below was sequenced from the same sample in a study of patients and donors after allogeneic stem cell transplantation. One entry per CDR3 protein, called by TCRdb with MiXCR from the RT-PCR reads. This sample has 400,000 to 450,000 distinct CDR3 sequences, with more than 15% found just once. Sequences were obtained from blood, either unsorted or a sorted T cell fraction (not recorded which). Receptor source: a human donor who was either an allogeneic HSCT recipient or a stem cell or donor lymphocyte infusion donor (not recorded which). It is not recorded whose cells these are; they may come from a transplant donor.

This clonotype was counted only a few times. The chain recombines TRBV12-3 or TRBV12-4 with TRBJ2-7, with a weak D call TRBD1 (6 bases). V lost 10 bases and J 0 bases, leaving 13 bases between the germline ends. The CDR3 runs 13 residues. The CDR3 DNA follows: TGTGCCACCCGAGGGGACAACTCCTACGAGCAGTACTTC. Protein: CATRGDNSYEQYF.

The J gene is TRBJ2-2, the V gene TRBV10-3; the match to TRBD2 covers 9 bases. Germline V gene data show CDR1 as ENHRY and CDR2 as SYGVKD. V lost 6 bases and J lost 6; bases outside the gene matches: 8. The CDR3 length is 15 residues. In nucleotides, the CDR3 is TGTGCCATCAGCGTTCTCGCGGGAGGGCCCGGGGAGCTGTTTTTT. Residues: CAISVLAGGPGELFF.